The T cell receptor (beta chain) described here comes from a study of blood T cells in healthy people across ages. Regarding the study as a whole: Diversity figures based on one million T cells were deemed too low. Naive CD4+ cell counts and diversity both ran higher in long-lived than in aged donors.

In this sample, this clonotype turned up a few times. Its antigen is unidentified. PCR was performed a second time for 7 to 11 cycles using a sample-barcoded 5' primer and a J-beta primer mix. MiXCR, applied by TCRdb to the 5' RACE reads, yields one record per CDR3 protein. The profile covers 750,000 or so distinct CDR3 sequences, with around a quarter appearing a single time and roughly 9% taken by the ten largest. Per the germline V gene, CDR1 is SQVTM and CDR2 is ANQGSEA. With 5 bases removed from V and 8 bases from J, the gap between germline ends came to 21 bases. CDR3 length: 14 amino acids. These data were also reused for a study on T cells of mothers and their children. This second study notes: Among related mother-child pairs, overlap was slightly higher than in unrelated pairs, though not significantly.

The sample comprised blood. The chain joins TRBV29-1 to TRBJ1-2; no clear D gene. This TCR came from a boy younger than 18 in good health. The CDR3 spells CSVPTPDWEGGYTF. The CDR3 nucleotides are TGCAGCGTTCCAACCCCGGACTGGGAAGGAGGCTACACCTTC.